A single T cell receptor (beta chain) is shown here with its context. This sample is drawn from a study of blood T cell repertoires in COVID-19. Across the study: Collection of acute and convalescent COVID-19 samples took place in the United States, Italy and Spain. PBMCs, B-cell-depleted T cells, or T cells were the source of the cDNA or gDNA that made up the material.

Trimming shortened V by 5 bases and J by 4 bases, and 11 bases separated the two germline ends. The CDR3 extends over 13 amino acids. TCRdb keeps only in-frame clones here, not all; method: immunoSEQ multiplex PCR. Seen here are hundreds of thousands of clones, around four fifths observed once, and the top ten hold 15% to 20%. The TCR was taken from a woman older than 75 with active or convalescent COVID-19. Sequencing input: peripheral blood. J is TRBJ1-2 and V is TRBV12-3 or TRBV12-4, with a tentative D call TRBD1 (5 bases). The CDR3 reads CASSTGHFYGYTF. The DNA for the CDR3 is TGTGCCAGCAGTACAGGACACTTCTATGGCTACACCTTC.